These 25 T cell receptor beta chains were sequenced from one sample in a study of T cell clonality in common variable immunodeficiency. Notes on the study in general: Reportedly, TCR beta sequences from common variable immunodeficiency showed fewer deletions and N-nucleotide insertions.

The table came from immunoSEQ multiplex PCR; TCRdb's copy has only in-frame clones and leaves some out. In total the sample includes approximately 17,000 clones, none of them seen once. These receptors' antigens are unknown. What was sequenced was peripheral blood mononuclear cells. Receptors were obtained from a human donor with common variable immunodeficiency.

On this clone: Read data end 3 residues before the CDR3 end; the end is taken from the germline J gene. The V gene is TRBV2, the J gene TRBJ2-5; the match to TRBD1 covers 10 bases. Per the germline V gene, CDR1 is SNHLY and CDR2 is FYNNEI. There are 15 residues in the CDR3. V lost 6 bases, J lost 0 bases, and 4 bases stayed unmatched. Incomplete CDR3 DNA: TGTGCCAGCAGGGCGACAGGGGGCAACCAAGAGACC. It encodes CASRATGGNQET. The full CDR3 protein is CASRATGGNQETQYF.

This clone was recorded a few times. Sequencing ends 3 residues short of the CDR3 end; the germline J gene provides the rest. This chain links TRBV7-3 with TRBJ2-1, with 11 bases identical to TRBD2. This CDR3 has 18 residues. CDR1 is SGHTA, CDR2 FQGTGA, per germline. Trimming removed 3 bases from V and 0 bases from J; junction bases left unmatched: 7. The CDR3 bases that were read are TGTGCCAGCAGCTTGGCTAGCGGGAGGCTGAGCTCCTACAATGAG. Residues: CASSLASGRLSSYNE. The entire CDR3 is CASSLASGRLSSYNEQFF.

Concerning this clone itself: The read halts 3 residues ahead of the CDR3 end, with the missing end drawn from the germline J gene. The chain combines TRBV5-1 with TRBJ2-7; 7 positions agree with TRBD1. This CDR3 has 12 residues. Looked up from germline, CDR1 is SGHRS and CDR2 is YFSETQ. Losses at the gene ends were 4 bases for V and 6 bases for J; bases not matched to a gene: 4. CDR3: CASSPTGPEQYF. The sequenced CDR3 bases are TGCGCCAGCAGCCCGACAGGGCCCGAG.

In its sample, this clone was seen many times. The read ends 3 residues before the CDR3 terminus; that terminus is restored from the germline J gene. V usage is TRBV4-2 and J usage is TRBJ2-3, with TRBD2 identical over 7 bases. CDR1 and CDR2 from the germline V gene are LGHNA and YNFKEQ. CDR3 size: 17 residues. Trimming cost V 2 bases and J 4 bases; bases outside gene matches: 12. This chain's CDR3 is CASSQRVGVAGADTQYF. The DNA read from the CDR3 is TGTGCCAGCAGCCAAAGGGTGGGAGTGGCGGGAGCAGATACG.

Comment on this clone: The read terminates 3 residues before the CDR3 end, so the remaining end is supplied by the germline J gene. This chain uses TRBV19 with TRBJ2-5; 8 bases align to TRBD2. V lost 2 bases to trimming and J lost 4 bases; unmatched junction nucleotides: 9. This CDR3 region has 16 residues. CDR1 and CDR2 (germline): LNHDA, SQIVND (reference sequence). CDR3 sequence reads: CASSISPGGVRETQYF. CDR3 DNA (partial): TGTGCCAGTAGTATATCTCCGGGAGGGGTAAGAGAGACC.

This clone was observed a few times. The CDR3 end falls 3 residues outside the read, so it is completed with the germline J gene. The chain employs TRBV5-1 and TRBJ2-3; 7 bases line up with TRBD2. This CDR3 has 16 amino acids. V lost 5 bases and J lost 2; bases outside the gene matches: 11. Germline V gene sequence: CDR1 SGHRS, CDR2 YFSETQ. The CDR3 DNA, read in part, is TGCGCCAGCAGTAGAGGTCTAGCGGACGCCACAGATACG. Translated, it gives CASSRGLADATDT. The full CDR3 protein reads CASSRGLADATDTQYF.

This clone was counted ten times or more. CDR3 protein: CASSLQVLGANVLTF. CDR3 DNA (partial): TGTGCCAGCAGCTTGCAGGTTCTTGGGGCCAACGTC. The chain carries TRBV5-5 and TRBJ2-6; D is unresolved. The read falls 3 residues short of the CDR3 end, and the missing part is taken from the germline J gene. Deletions cut 1 base from V and 3 bases from J, with 8 bases between. There are 15 residues in the CDR3. Germline assignment: CDR1 SGHKS and CDR2 YYEKEE (reference sequence). Combining the CDR3 with reference TRBV5-5 and TRBJ2-6 gives the whole variable domain DAGVTQSPTHLIKTRGQQVTLRCSPISGHKSVSWYQQVLGQGPQFIFQYYEKEERGRGNFPDRFSARQFPNYSSELNVNALLLGDSALYLCASSLQVLGANVLTFGAGSRLTVL.

This clone was counted ten times or more. CDR3 sequence: CASSPGTVNTEAFF. The DNA read from the CDR3 is TGTGCCAGCTCACCCGGGACAGTGAACACTGAA. The chain recombines TRBV18 with TRBJ1-1; TRBD1 matches 7 bases. The read ends 3 residues early relative to the CDR3; the germline J gene fills the gap. Germline V gene data show CDR1 as KGHSH and CDR2 as LQKENI. This CDR3 is 14 amino acids long. The trim removed 3 bases at V and 0 bases at J, leaving 1 base unmatched. Full variable domain (remainder filled in from reference TRBV18 and TRBJ1-1): NAGVMQNPRHLVRRRGQEARLRCSPMKGHSHVYWYRQLPEEGLKFMVYLQKENIIDESGMPKERFSAEFPKEGPSILRIQQVVRGDSAAYFCASSPGTVNTEAFFGQGTRLTVV.

This clone was seen ten or more times. The observed sequence ends 3 residues before the CDR3 terminus, with the missing tail filled in from the germline J gene. This chain connects TRBV7-2 to TRBJ2-3, with 9 nucleotides matching TRBD2. CDR3 length equals 14 residues. Per the germline V gene, CDR1 is SGHTA and CDR2 is FQGNSA. Germline trimming cut 3 bases from V and 7 bases from J; bases unmatched to any gene: 5. CDR3 DNA, as far as it was read: TGTGCCAGCAGCTTGGGCTCTAGCGGGAATACG. Translation: CASSLGSSGNT. The entire CDR3 reads CASSLGSSGNTQYF.

This clone has a handful of counts. The read finishes 3 residues shy of the CDR3 end, and the germline J gene is used to complete it. This sequence joins TRBV18 and TRBJ2-2; 12 bases align to TRBD2. The junction had 9 bases not matched to a gene; V was cut back by 3 bases and J by 4 bases. The CDR3 runs 18 residues. CDR1 is KGHSH, CDR2 LQKENI, per germline. The chain's CDR3 is CASSPKASGRAITGELFF. The part of the CDR3 DNA that was read is TGTGCCAGCTCACCTAAAGCTAGCGGGAGGGCGATCACCGGGGAG. Full variable domain (missing parts from reference TRBV18 and TRBJ2-2): NAGVMQNPRHLVRRRGQEARLRCSPMKGHSHVYWYRQLPEEGLKFMVYLQKENIIDESGMPKERFSAEFPKEGPSILRIQQVVRGDSAAYFCASSPKASGRAITGELFFGEGSRLTVL.

As for this clone: The read comes to an end 3 residues before the CDR3 does, leaving the germline J gene to fill in the end. The rearrangement joins TRBV7-9 to TRBJ2-2, with a possible D match to TRBD1 (5 bases). Germline V gives CDR1 SEHNR, CDR2 FQNEAQ (reference sequence). V shed 2 bases and J shed 10 bases, with 8 bases lying between them. The CDR3 has 12 amino acids. This chain's CDR3 is CASSLQGLELFF. The covered CDR3 bases are TGTGCCAGCAGCTTACAGGGTCTGGAG.

Worth noting for this clone: Read coverage stops 3 residues before the CDR3 terminus; the germline J gene supplies the remainder. The chain employs TRBV7-6 and TRBJ2-6; D may be TRBD1 (6 bases). From germline, CDR1 is SGHVS and CDR2 FNYEAQ. Trimming took 7 bases from V and 0 from J, leaving 13 bases between them. The CDR3 sequence is 16 residues long. The part of the CDR3 DNA that was read is TGTGCCAGCAAGCAGGGGCAAACCTCTGGGGCCAACGTC. Encoded protein: CASKQGQTSGANV. The whole CDR3 protein reads CASKQGQTSGANVLTF.

This clone has more than one count but fewer than ten. The read is 3 residues too short to cover the CDR3 end, so that end is filled in from the germline J gene. This sequence joins TRBV6-2 or TRBV6-3 and TRBJ2-2; no clear D gene. The V and J ends lost 5 bases and 4 bases respectively, with 2 bases between them. The CDR3 is 11 residues long. CDR1 is MNHEY and CDR2 is SVGEGT in the germline V gene. The covered CDR3 bases are TGTGCCAGCAGTCTCACCGGGGAG. Translation: CASSLTGE. The full CDR3 sequence reads CASSLTGELFF.

Concerning this clone itself: Read sequence stops 3 residues before the CDR3 end, and the germline J gene provides the missing end. The sample holds other DNA sequences that translate to the same CDR3. The V call is TRBV7-2, the J call TRBJ2-1; 12 bases are a match to TRBD2. With 0 bases clipped from V and 7 bases from J, the junction kept 1 base outside the gene matches. The V gene's germline CDR1 is SGHTA and CDR2 FQGNSA. The length of the CDR3 is 15 residues. CDR3 bases read: TGTGCCAGCAGCTTAGCACTAGCGGGAGGTAATGAG. The encoded protein is CASSLALAGGNE. The CDR3, in full, reads CASSLALAGGNEQFF.

A note on this clone: Read sequence stops 3 residues before the CDR3 end, and the germline J gene provides the missing end. This sequence joins TRBV7-3 and TRBJ2-1; 9 bases are shared with TRBD1. The length of the CDR3 is 16 residues. Germline CDR1 is SGHTA and CDR2 is FQGTGA. Trimming cost V 4 bases and J 6 bases; bases outside gene matches: 10. CDR3 bases read: TGTGCCAGCAGCTCTGACGCCGGGACAGGGCGCAATGAG. This sequence encodes CASSSDAGTGRNE. The CDR3 as a whole reads CASSSDAGTGRNEQFF.

This clone has only a few counts. The sequenced fragment ends 3 residues before the CDR3 boundary, so the rest is inferred from the germline J gene. This chain joins TRBV7-2 and TRBJ2-1; TRBD1 matches at 10 bases. V lost 5 bases and J lost 8; bases outside the gene matches: 9. Germline V gene lookup returns CDR1 SGHTA and CDR2 FQGNSA. The CDR3 extends over 15 amino acids. The CDR3 bases that were read are TGTGCCAGCAGCGCACTGGGGGGGACAGGGGATGAG. It specifies CASSALGGTGDE. The CDR3, in full, reads CASSALGGTGDEQFF.

As to this clone: With the read ending 3 residues before the CDR3 end, the germline J gene is used to fill in that end. The chain carries TRBV20-1 and TRBJ2-1; 11 bases are a match to TRBD2. CDR3 length equals 17 residues. Germline CDR1 DFQATT, CDR2 SNEGSKA (reference sequence). V dropped 3 bases and J dropped 0; count of bases not matched to a gene: 7. The CDR3: CSARAASGGSSYNEQFF. CDR3 DNA (partial): TGCAGTGCTAGGGCCGCTAGCGGGGGGAGCTCCTACAATGAG.

A remark on this clone: The read ends 3 residues early relative to the CDR3; the germline J gene fills the gap. V usage is TRBV6-1 and J usage is TRBJ2-2, with D possibly being TRBD2 (6 bases). CDR3 length equals 18 residues. Germline V CDR1 and CDR2: MNHNS, SASEGT. V was cut by 2 bases and J by 7 bases, with 23 bases left in between. CDR3 DNA (partial): TGTGCCAGCAGTGAATTGGGGACTCACATTCTAGCAGGCGGGGAG. This codes for CASSELGTHILAGGE. The entire CDR3 is CASSELGTHILAGGELFF.

This clone has ten or more counts. The sequenced fragment ends 3 residues before the CDR3 boundary, so the rest is inferred from the germline J gene. The chain recombines TRBV10-3 with TRBJ1-2; weak D call: TRBD1 (5 bases). The CDR3 has 15 residues. Between the trimmed V and J ends, which lost 3 bases and 2 bases, there was a span of 13 bases. Germline CDR1 reads ENHRY; CDR2 reads SYGVKD. CDR3 in amino acids: CAISDPDTVNYGYTF. The covered CDR3 bases are TGTGCCATCAGTGATCCGGACACGGTGAACTATGGC.

About this clone itself: The read halts 3 residues ahead of the CDR3 end, with the missing end drawn from the germline J gene. This sequence joins TRBV19 and TRBJ2-7; no firm D call. V lost 2 bases and J 2 bases, leaving 10 bases between the germline ends. CDR3 length equals 14 residues. The germline gives CDR1 LNHDA, CDR2 SQIVND (reference sequence). The CDR3 region is CASSISRNTYEQYF. The DNA read from the CDR3 is TGTGCCAGTAGTATAAGCAGGAATACCTACGAG.

This clone has ten or more counts. The CDR3 goes on 3 residues after the read ends, and that part is filled in from the germline J gene. The chain carries TRBV18 and TRBJ1-5; the match to TRBD1 covers 7 bases. CDR3 length equals 14 residues. Germline V gene sequence: CDR1 KGHSH, CDR2 LQKENI. V shed 2 bases, J shed 4 bases, and the junction held 2 bases outside the gene matches. Partial CDR3 DNA: TGTGCCAGCTCACCAACAGGGGCTAATCAGCCC. It translates to CASSPTGANQP. In full, the CDR3 is CASSPTGANQPQHF. Based on the CDR3 plus reference TRBV18 and TRBJ1-5, the full variable domain is NAGVMQNPRHLVRRRGQEARLRCSPMKGHSHVYWYRQLPEEGLKFMVYLQKENIIDESGMPKERFSAEFPKEGPSILRIQQVVRGDSAAYFCASSPTGANQPQHFGDGTRLSIL.

This clone showed up just a few times. Read sequence stops 3 residues before the CDR3 end, and the germline J gene provides the missing end. V is TRBV7-9 and J is TRBJ2-3; 7 nucleotides line up with TRBD1. Germline V gene sequence: CDR1 SEHNR, CDR2 FQNEAQ (reference sequence). This CDR3 region has 13 residues. The V gene end was trimmed by 7 bases and the J gene end by 4 bases; junction bases not matched to a gene: 5. The sequenced part of the CDR3 DNA is TGTGCCAGCACCCAAACAGGGGCAGATACG. Its translation: CASTQTGADT. The entire CDR3 reads CASTQTGADTQYF.

There are many counts of this clone. The read terminates 3 residues before the CDR3 end, so the remaining end is supplied by the germline J gene. V is TRBV19 and J is TRBJ2-6; the D gene is possibly TRBD1 (6 bases). V lost 6 bases and J lost 1, with 13 bases in between. Germline V gene sequence: CDR1 LNHDA, CDR2 SQIVND (reference sequence). The CDR3 spans 16 residues. CDR3 bases read: TGTGCCAGTAGCCCCACGCAGGGGTCTGGGGCCAACGTC. It yields the protein CASSPTQGSGANV. The entire CDR3 is CASSPTQGSGANVLTF.

This clone was picked up many times. The read terminates 3 residues before the CDR3 end, so the remaining end is supplied by the germline J gene. This chain uses TRBV7-8 with TRBJ2-3, with a tentative D call TRBD1 (6 bases). Germline V gene sequence: CDR1 SGHVS, CDR2 FQNEAQ. CDR3 length: 15 residues. V gave up 5 bases and J gave up 6 bases, with 18 bases separating them. CDR3 loop: CASSAYRATGDTQYF. Partial CDR3 DNA: TGTGCCAGCAGCGCCTACAGGGCCACGGGGGATACG.

This clone was seen a handful of times. The read halts 3 residues ahead of the CDR3 end, with the missing end drawn from the germline J gene. V is TRBV19 and J is TRBJ2-1; TRBD2 matches at 9 bases. This CDR3 has 16 residues. With V trimmed by 4 bases and J by 4 bases, 8 bases remained unmatched. From germline, CDR1 is LNHDA and CDR2 SQIVND (reference sequence). This CDR3 is CASSNRREGNYNEQFF. The covered CDR3 bases are TGTGCCAGTAGTAACCGGCGGGAGGGTAATTACAATGAG.